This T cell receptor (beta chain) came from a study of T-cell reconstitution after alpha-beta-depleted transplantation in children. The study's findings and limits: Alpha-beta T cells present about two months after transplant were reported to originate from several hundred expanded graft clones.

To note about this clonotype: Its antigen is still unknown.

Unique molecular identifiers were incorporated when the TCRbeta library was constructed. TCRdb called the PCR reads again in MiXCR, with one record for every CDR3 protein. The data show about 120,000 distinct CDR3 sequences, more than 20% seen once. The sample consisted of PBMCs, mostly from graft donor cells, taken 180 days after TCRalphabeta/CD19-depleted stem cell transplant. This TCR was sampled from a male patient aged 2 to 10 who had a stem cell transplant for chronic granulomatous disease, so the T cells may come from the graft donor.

The CDR3 sequence: CSVPSPSGSMHEQFF. CDR3 bases: TGCAGCGTTCCAAGCCCTAGCGGGAGCATGCATGAGCAGTTCTTC. The rearrangement uses TRBV29-1 and TRBJ2-1; 10 nucleotides agree with TRBD2. The J segment lost 8 bases and the V segment lost 5 bases, leaving 12 bases of the junction unmatched. Germline-derived CDR1 and CDR2 are SQVTM and ANQGSEA. The length of the CDR3 is 15 residues.